The clone carrying this TCR beta chain was counted a single time. Clones were sequenced by immunoSEQ multiplex PCR, and TCRdb holds only the in-frame ones, with some missing. Altogether around 320,000 clones are present, about 90% being singletons, with the ten largest covering approximately 4%. This sample is part of a study of blood T cell repertoires in COVID-19. Germline loops: CDR1 MNHEY, CDR2 SMNVEV (reference sequence). The CDR3 length is 14 residues. Trimming removed 6 bases from V and 0 bases from J, with 9 bases in between. The sequenced sample consisted of PBMCs or T cells enriched from blood (not recorded which). This receptor was identified in a woman in her late teens or twenties with acute COVID-19. The chain is built from TRBV27 and TRBJ1-5; D unclear. Here the CDR3 reads CASRLDYSNQPQHF. Here the CDR3 DNA reads TGTGCCAGCAGACTCGATTATAGCAATCAGCCCCAGCATTTT.